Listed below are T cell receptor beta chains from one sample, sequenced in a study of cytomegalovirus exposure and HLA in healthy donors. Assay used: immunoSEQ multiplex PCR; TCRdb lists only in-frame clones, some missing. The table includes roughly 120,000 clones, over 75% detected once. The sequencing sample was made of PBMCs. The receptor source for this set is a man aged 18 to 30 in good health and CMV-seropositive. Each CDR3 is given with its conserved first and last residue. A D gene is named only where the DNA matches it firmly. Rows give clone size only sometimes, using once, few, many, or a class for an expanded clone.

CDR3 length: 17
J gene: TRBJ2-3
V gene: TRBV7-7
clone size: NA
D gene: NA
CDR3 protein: CASSLLVGGDPTDTQYF
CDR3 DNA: TGTGCTAGCAGCTTATTAGTTGGCGGGGACCCCACAGATACGCAGTATTTT

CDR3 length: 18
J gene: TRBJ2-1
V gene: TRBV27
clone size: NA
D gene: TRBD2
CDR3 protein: CASSDWSSGISSYNEQFF
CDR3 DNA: TGTGCCAGCAGTGACTGGAGTAGCGGGATAAGCTCCTACAATGAGCAGTTCTTC

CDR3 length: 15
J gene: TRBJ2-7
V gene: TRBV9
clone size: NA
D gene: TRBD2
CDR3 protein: CASSVASGSFFEQYF
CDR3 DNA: TGTGCCAGCAGCGTAGCTAGCGGGAGTTTTTTCGAGCAGTACTTC

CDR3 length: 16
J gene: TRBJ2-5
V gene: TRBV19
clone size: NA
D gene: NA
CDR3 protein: CASSIFGTKYQETQYF
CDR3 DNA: TGTGCCAGTAGTATTTTCGGGACAAAGTACCAAGAGACCCAGTACTTC

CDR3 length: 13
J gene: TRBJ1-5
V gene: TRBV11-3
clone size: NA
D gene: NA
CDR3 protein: CASRDGGTQPQHF
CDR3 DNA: TGTGCCAGCAGGGATGGGGGCACTCAGCCCCAGCATTTT

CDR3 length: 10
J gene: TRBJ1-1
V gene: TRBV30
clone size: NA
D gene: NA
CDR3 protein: CAGGRPEAFF
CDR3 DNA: TGTGCCGGAGGAAGGCCTGAAGCTTTCTTT

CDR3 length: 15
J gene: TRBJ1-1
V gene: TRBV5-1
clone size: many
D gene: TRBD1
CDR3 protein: CASSRGQGDRNEAFF
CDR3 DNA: TGCGCCAGCAGCCGCGGACAGGGAGATAGGAATGAAGCTTTCTTT

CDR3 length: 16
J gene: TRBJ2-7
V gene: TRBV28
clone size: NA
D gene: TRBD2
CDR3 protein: CASSLTVRDYAGEQYF
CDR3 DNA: TGTGCCAGCAGTTTAACGGTCCGGGACTATGCCGGCGAGCAGTACTTC

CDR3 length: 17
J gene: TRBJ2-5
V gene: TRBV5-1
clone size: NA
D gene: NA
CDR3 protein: CASSLRSGGTGKETQYF
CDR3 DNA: TGCGCCAGCAGCTTGAGGTCGGGGGGGACAGGGAAAGAGACCCAGTACTTC

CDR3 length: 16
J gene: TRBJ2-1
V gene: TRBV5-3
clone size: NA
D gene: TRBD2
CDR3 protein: CAGVGGLAGVRDEQFF
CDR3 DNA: TGTGCTGGAGTGGGGGGACTAGCGGGAGTTCGGGATGAGCAGTTCTTC

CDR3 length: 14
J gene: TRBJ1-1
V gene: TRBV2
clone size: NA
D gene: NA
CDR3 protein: CASRIEGGSTEAFF
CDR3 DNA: TGTGCCAGCAGGATCGAAGGGGGAAGCACTGAAGCTTTCTTT

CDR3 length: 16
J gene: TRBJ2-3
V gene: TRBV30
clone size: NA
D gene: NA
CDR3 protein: CAWAPETTPSTDTQYF
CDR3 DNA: TGTGCCTGGGCTCCTGAGACTACCCCTAGCACAGATACGCAGTATTTT

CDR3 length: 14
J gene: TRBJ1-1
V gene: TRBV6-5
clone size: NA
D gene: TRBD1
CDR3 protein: CASSYREGATEAFF
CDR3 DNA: TGTGCCAGCAGTTACCGCGAGGGGGCCACTGAAGCTTTCTTT

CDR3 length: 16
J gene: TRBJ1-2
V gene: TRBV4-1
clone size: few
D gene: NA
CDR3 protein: CASSQVQGRSNYGYTF
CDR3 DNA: TGCGCCAGCAGCCAAGTTCAGGGAAGAAGTAACTATGGCTACACCTTC

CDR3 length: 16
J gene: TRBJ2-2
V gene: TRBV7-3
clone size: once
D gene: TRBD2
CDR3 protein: CASSFLAGGSSGELFF
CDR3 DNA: TGTGCCAGCAGCTTTCTAGCGGGAGGGTCGAGCGGGGAGCTGTTTTTT

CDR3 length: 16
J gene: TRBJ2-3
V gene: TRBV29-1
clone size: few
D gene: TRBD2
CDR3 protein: CSVEEDWRELTDTQYF
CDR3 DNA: TGCAGCGTTGAAGAGGATTGGCGGGAGCTCACAGATACGCAGTATTTT

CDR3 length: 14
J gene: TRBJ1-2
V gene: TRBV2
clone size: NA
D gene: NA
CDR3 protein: CASTYEANNYGYTF
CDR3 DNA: TGTGCCAGCACTTACGAGGCCAATAACTATGGCTACACCTTC

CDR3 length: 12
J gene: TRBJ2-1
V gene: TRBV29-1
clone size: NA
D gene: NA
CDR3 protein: CSVVARNNEQFF
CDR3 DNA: TGCAGCGTTGTCGCTAGGAACAATGAGCAGTTCTTC

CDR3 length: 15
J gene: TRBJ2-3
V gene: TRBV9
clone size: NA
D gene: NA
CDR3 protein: CASSVDGLSTDTQYF
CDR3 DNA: TGTGCCAGCAGCGTGGATGGACTCAGCACAGATACGCAGTATTTT

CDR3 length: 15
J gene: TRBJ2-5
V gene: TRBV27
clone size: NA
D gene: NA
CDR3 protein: CASHRAGVRGETQYF
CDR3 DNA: TGTGCCAGCCACCGAGCGGGAGTCAGGGGGGAGACCCAGTACTTC

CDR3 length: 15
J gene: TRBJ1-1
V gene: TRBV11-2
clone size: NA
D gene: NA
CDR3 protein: CASSLQGGVGAEAFF
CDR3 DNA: TGTGCCAGCAGCCTTCAAGGGGGAGTAGGCGCTGAAGCTTTCTTT

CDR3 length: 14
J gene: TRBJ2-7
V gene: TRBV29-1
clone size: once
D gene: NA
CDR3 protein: CSSWSGSPNDEQYF
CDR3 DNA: TGCAGCTCATGGAGTGGGTCCCCAAATGACGAGCAGTACTTC

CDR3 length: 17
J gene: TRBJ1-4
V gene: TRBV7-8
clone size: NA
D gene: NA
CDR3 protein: CASSLHGSRGTYEKLFF
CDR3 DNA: TGTGCCAGCAGCTTACACGGGAGCCGGGGGACGTATGAAAAACTGTTTTTT

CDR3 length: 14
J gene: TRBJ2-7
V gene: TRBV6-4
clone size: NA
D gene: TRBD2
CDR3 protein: CASSLSGLTYEQYF
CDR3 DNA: TGTGCCAGCAGCCTTAGCGGGTTAACCTACGAGCAGTACTTC

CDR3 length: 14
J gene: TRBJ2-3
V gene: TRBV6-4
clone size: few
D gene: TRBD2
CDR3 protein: CASSDTSGTDTQYF
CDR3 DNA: TGTGCCAGCAGTGACACTAGCGGCACAGATACGCAGTATTTT

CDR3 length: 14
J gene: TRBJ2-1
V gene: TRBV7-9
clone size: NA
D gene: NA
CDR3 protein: CASSPKSGDGEQFF
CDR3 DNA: TGTGCCAGCAGCCCCAAGTCAGGGGACGGTGAGCAGTTCTTC

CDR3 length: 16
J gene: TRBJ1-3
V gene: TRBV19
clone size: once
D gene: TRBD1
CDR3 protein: CASSASGGSSGNTIYF
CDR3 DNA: TGTGCCAGTAGTGCCTCAGGGGGCAGTTCTGGAAACACCATATATTTT

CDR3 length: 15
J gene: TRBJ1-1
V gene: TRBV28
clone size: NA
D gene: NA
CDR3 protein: CASSLLGQPNTEAFF
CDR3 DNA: TGTGCCAGCAGTTTATTAGGACAGCCGAACACTGAAGCTTTCTTT

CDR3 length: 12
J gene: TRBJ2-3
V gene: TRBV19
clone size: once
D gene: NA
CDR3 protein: CASRGGTDTQYF
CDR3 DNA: TGTGCCAGTAGGGGCGGCACAGATACGCAGTATTTT

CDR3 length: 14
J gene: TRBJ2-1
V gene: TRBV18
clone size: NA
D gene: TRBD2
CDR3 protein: CASSPRPSGQGEFF
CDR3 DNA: TGTGCCAGCTCACCACGGCCTAGCGGCCAAGGGGAGTTCTTC

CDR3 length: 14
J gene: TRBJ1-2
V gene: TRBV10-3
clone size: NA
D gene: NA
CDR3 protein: CAISEYRENYGYTF
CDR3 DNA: TGTGCCATCAGTGAGTATCGGGAGAACTATGGCTACACCTTC

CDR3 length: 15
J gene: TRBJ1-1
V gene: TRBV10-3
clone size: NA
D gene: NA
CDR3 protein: CAISEYEGRGGEAFF
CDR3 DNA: TGTGCCATCAGTGAGTACGAGGGCAGGGGCGGTGAAGCTTTCTTT

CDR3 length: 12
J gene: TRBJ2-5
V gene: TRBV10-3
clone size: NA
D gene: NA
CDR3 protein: CAIQGVGETQYF
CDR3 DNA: TGTGCCATACAGGGAGTAGGGGAGACCCAGTACTTC

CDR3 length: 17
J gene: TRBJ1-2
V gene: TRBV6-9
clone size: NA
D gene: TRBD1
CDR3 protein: CASSYVQGSSLGYGYTF
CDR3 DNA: TGTGCCAGCAGTTATGTACAGGGGTCTTCGTTAGGCTATGGCTACACCTTC

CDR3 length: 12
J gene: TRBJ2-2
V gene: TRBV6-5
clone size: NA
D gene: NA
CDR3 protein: CASSPGDGELFF
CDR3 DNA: TGTGCCAGCAGCCCCGGGGACGGGGAGCTGTTTTTT